This TCR beta chain appears in the sequencing data of a study of control samples from healthy donors and cancer patients. V was shortened by 0 bases and J by 1 base, with 10 bases between the two germline ends. The CDR3 is 15 amino acids. Germline CDR1 is SGHRS and CDR2 is YFSETQ. Data came from immunoSEQ multiplex PCR; TCRdb stores just in-frame clones and leaves some out. The sample has around 250,000 clones, almost 85% seen once. This TCR came from an older woman with lung cancer. The sequenced sample was PBMCs. The genes are TRBV5-1 and TRBJ1-1; D unclear. The CDR3 protein is CASSLAFSTNTEAFF. In DNA form, the CDR3 reads TGCGCCAGCAGCTTGGCGTTCAGTACGAACACTGAAGCTTTCTTT.